The present T cell receptor beta chain was sequenced within a study of glioma-infiltrating T cells after dendritic cell vaccination. Study-wide background: Glioblastoma patients came from Phase I and II dendritic cell vaccination trials. Patients received autologous tumor lysate-pulsed dendritic cell vaccination between the early 2000s and the early 2010s.

The PCR used 60 V beta and 13 J beta primers. Only in-frame clones appear in the TCRdb table, and some are missing; sequencing was by immunoSEQ multiplex PCR. The sample has 110,000 or so clones, 90% seen once. Time point given: after dendritic cell vaccination, including at tumor progression/relapse. Fresh-frozen tumor tissue and more than two years of survival data were available for all. V was shortened by 5 bases and J by 3 bases, with 8 bases between the two germline ends. Per the germline V gene, CDR1 is SGHTS and CDR2 is YDEGEE. There are 12 residues in the CDR3. The sample was blood, taken after dendritic cell vaccination. This sequence was found in a human donor with glioblastoma. The V call is TRBV5-8, the J call TRBJ2-5; D might be TRBD2 (5 bases). The CDR3 protein is CASRRTEETQYF. The CDR3 region has the DNA TGTGCCAGCAGGCGGACTGAAGAGACCCAGTACTTC.